This is a list of T cell receptor beta chains from one sample in a study of blood T cells in healthy people across ages. TCRdb re-analysed the 5' RACE reads in MiXCR, keeping a single row per CDR3 protein. The table shows about 620,000 distinct CDR3 sequences, with roughly 20% occurring only once. The sequenced material came from blood. The receptors originated from a man aged 65-85 years in good health. Both conserved end residues are part of each CDR3. The listing skips clone size in some rows; elsewhere it reads once, few, many or a size class.

cdr3_aa j_call clone_size v_call
CASSFPSGERETQYF TRBJ2-5 few TRBV7-9
CATSTFQETQYF TRBJ2-5 NA TRBV6-5
CSVSTGTIYGYTF TRBJ1-2 few TRBV29-1
CASSLSRDRPGETQYF TRBJ2-5 many TRBV5-6
CSVKRQTNTGELFF TRBJ2-2 NA TRBV29-1
CSVRGDSGGYTF TRBJ1-2 NA TRBV20-1
CSALSGLAGDLYEQYF TRBJ2-7 NA TRBV20-1
CASSMVGGFETQYF TRBJ2-5 many TRBV12-3/TRBV12-4
CASSPTRLSYEQYF TRBJ2-7 few TRBV14
CASSYSARGSKNIQYF TRBJ2-4 few TRBV6-2/TRBV6-3
CASRRLAASTDTQYF TRBJ2-3 once TRBV6-2/TRBV6-3
CASSLIRGARTDTQYF TRBJ2-3 few TRBV5-1
CAIRSVTGGLNTEAFF TRBJ1-1 many TRBV10-3
CSVIPGQGAEETQYF TRBJ2-5 few TRBV20-1
CASSSTGHHNSPLHF TRBJ1-6 NA TRBV7-9
CASSLEVASPYEQYF TRBJ2-7 NA TRBV5-1